One sample yielded the 10 T cell receptor beta chains listed below, sequenced in a study of T cell repertoires in cytomegalovirus infection. TCRdb analysed the reads with MiXCR anew, one entry per CDR3 protein. This sample carries almost 550,000 distinct CDR3 sequences, approximately 15% of them seen once, and the ten largest clones take 20% to 30%. Sequencing was performed on CD8+ T cells from PBMCs. The receptors derive from a human donor in good health (CMV status not recorded). Some clones in this sample may be carry-over from other donors' samples.

This clonotype was seen a few times. The V call is TRBV20-1, the J call TRBJ1-2; D gene ambiguous. This CDR3 region has 14 residues. V was shortened by 0 bases and J by 4 bases, with 12 bases between the two germline ends. Germline V gene lookup returns CDR1 DFQATT and CDR2 SNEGSKA (reference sequence). In DNA, the CDR3 is TGCAGTGCTAGAGATCGCGGGAAGGGCTATGGCTACACCTTC. Translated: CSARDRGKGYGYTF.

The V gene is TRBV2, the J gene TRBJ2-1, with TRBD2 matching over 8 bases. The CDR3 is 19 residues long. Germline lookup yields CDR1 SNHLY and CDR2 FYNNEI. V dropped 1 base and J dropped 3; count of bases not matched to a gene: 14. The CDR3 here is CASSEVISGRGLNYNEQFF. CDR3 DNA: TGTGCCAGCAGTGAAGTTATAAGCGGGAGAGGGCTAAACTACAATGAGCAGTTCTTC.

This clonotype was detected many times. The chain combines TRBV7-8 with TRBJ2-7; D is uncertain. Per germline, CDR1 SGHVS and CDR2 FQNEAQ. CDR3 size: 15 residues. Trimming stripped 5 bases from V and 2 bases from J, with 16 bases between. The CDR3 DNA is TGTGCCAGCAGCACTGAGTTGAGTGGAACCTACGAGCAGTACTTC. Translating gives CASSTELSGTYEQYF.

To note about this clonotype: As the CDR3 is not closed by the conserved phenylalanine or tryptophan, this likely results from a read error. The chain recombines TRBV7-2 with TRBJ2-3; 9 nucleotides align to TRBD2. The CDR3 sequence is 18 residues long. The ends lost 6 bases at V and 0 bases at J; junction bases unmatched: 13. Germline lookup yields CDR1 SGHTA and CDR2 FQGNSA. The CDR3 nucleotides are TGTGCCAGCAGATTAAAGTTGCGGGGGGGTCTCAGCACAGATACGCAGTATTGT. Translating it yields CASRLKLRGGLSTDTQYC.

In this sample, this clonotype turned up many times. The CDR3 protein is CASSLAKGETEAFF. DNA for the CDR3: TGTGCCAGCAGCTTAGCGAAGGGGGAAACTGAAGCTTTCTTT. The chain employs TRBV7-8 and TRBJ1-1, with a tentative D call TRBD1 (6 bases). Germline V gene data show CDR1 as SGHVS and CDR2 as FQNEAQ. V was pared by 0 bases and J by 5 bases, with 10 bases between. This CDR3 contains 14 residues.

There are a few counts of this clonotype. The rearrangement joins TRBV28 to TRBJ2-1, with TRBD1 as a possible D gene (6 bases). This CDR3 spans 14 amino acids. Germline CDR1 reads MDHEN; CDR2 reads SYDVKM. Between the trimmed V and J ends, which lost 6 bases and 3 bases, there was a span of 12 bases. CDR3 loop: CASRGTPDYNEQFF. The CDR3 DNA sequence: TGTGCCAGCAGGGGGACACCAGACTACAATGAGCAGTTCTTC.

The chain joins TRBV11-2 to TRBJ2-2; no definite D call. CDR1 is SGHAT, CDR2 FQNNGV, per germline. The CDR3 spans 17 residues. The V end lost 5 bases, the J end lost 2 bases, and 18 bases lay between the germline ends. The CDR3 bases are TGTGCCAGCAGCCTTTGGAGCCCGGGTCTTAACACCGGGGAGCTGTTTTTT. Translating gives CASSLWSPGLNTGELFF.

This chain connects TRBV5-4 to TRBJ2-1, with 7 bases matching TRBD2. From germline, CDR1 is SGHNT and CDR2 YYREEE (reference sequence). This CDR3 region has 14 residues. V was clipped by 4 bases and J by 10 bases; unmatched bases: 11. CDR3 amino acids: CASSPRGVLGEQFF. The DNA for the CDR3 is TGTGCCAGCAGCCCCCGGGGGGTCTTGGGAGAGCAGTTCTTC.

There are many counts of this clonotype. This chain connects TRBV7-3 to TRBJ2-1, with D possibly TRBD1 on 5 matching bases. This CDR3 contains 15 residues. CDR1 is SGHTA, CDR2 FQGTGA, per germline. Trimming took 5 bases from V and 3 from J, leaving 14 bases between them. The CDR3 bases are TGTGCCAGCAGCCTTGACAGACTCGTCTACAATGAGCAGTTCTTC. This sequence encodes CASSLDRLVYNEQFF.

The table lists this clonotype with a few counts. This rearrangement joins TRBV19 to TRBJ1-1; 7 nucleotides match TRBD1. The J segment lost 3 bases and the V segment lost 3 bases, leaving 4 bases of the junction unmatched. The CDR3 runs 14 residues. The germline V gene has CDR1 LNHDA and CDR2 SQIVND (reference sequence). The CDR3 sequence is CASSISRGYTEAFF. CDR3 DNA: TGTGCCAGTAGTATCTCCAGGGGGTACACTGAAGCTTTCTTT.